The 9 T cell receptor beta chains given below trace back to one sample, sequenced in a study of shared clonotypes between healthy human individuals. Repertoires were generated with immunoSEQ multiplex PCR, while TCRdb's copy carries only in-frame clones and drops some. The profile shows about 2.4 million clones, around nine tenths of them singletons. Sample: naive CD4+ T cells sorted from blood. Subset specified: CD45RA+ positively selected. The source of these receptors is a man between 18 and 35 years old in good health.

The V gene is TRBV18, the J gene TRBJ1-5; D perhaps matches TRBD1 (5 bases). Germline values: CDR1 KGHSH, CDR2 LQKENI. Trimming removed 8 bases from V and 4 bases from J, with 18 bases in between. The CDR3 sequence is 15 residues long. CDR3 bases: TGTGCCAGCGCCGGGGACGGGGGTGTAAATCAGCCCCAGCATTTT. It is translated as CASAGDGGVNQPQHF.

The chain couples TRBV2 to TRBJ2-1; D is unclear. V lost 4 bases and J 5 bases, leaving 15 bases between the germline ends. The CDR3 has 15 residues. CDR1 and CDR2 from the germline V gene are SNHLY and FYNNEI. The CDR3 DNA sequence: TGTGCCAGCAGTGTTGGCCTACCCCAAAACAATGAGCAGTTCTTC. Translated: CASSVGLPQNNEQFF.

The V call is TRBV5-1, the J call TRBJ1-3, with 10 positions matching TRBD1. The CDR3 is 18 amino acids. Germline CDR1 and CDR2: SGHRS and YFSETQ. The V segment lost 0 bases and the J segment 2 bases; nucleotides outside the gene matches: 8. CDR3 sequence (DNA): TGCGCCAGCAGCTTGGGAAGATCCGGGACAGGGGCTGGAAACACCATATATTTT. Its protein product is CASSLGRSGTGAGNTIYF.

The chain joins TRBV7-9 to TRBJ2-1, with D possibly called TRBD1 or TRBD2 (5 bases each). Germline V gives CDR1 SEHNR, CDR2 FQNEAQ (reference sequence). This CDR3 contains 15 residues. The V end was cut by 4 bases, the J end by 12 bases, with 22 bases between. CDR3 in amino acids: CASSSGSLLGLTQFF. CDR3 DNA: TGTGCCAGCAGCTCAGGGAGCCTGCTAGGTTTAACGCAGTTCTTC.

CDR3 in amino acids: CASSLNLATDTQYF. The CDR3 region has the DNA TGTGCCAGCAGCTTAAACCTAGCCACAGATACGCAGTATTTT. The chain combines TRBV7-9 with TRBJ2-3, with a possible D match to TRBD2 (5 bases). The CDR3 loop spans 14 amino acids. Per the germline V gene, CDR1 is SEHNR and CDR2 is FQNEAQ (reference sequence). The V gene lost 2 bases and the J gene lost 2 bases, with 8 bases spanning the gap. Combining the CDR3 with reference TRBV7-9 and TRBJ2-3 gives the whole variable domain DTGVSQNPRHKITKRGQNVTFRCDPISEHNRLYWYRQTLGQGPEFLTYFQNEAQLEKSRLLSDRFSAERPKGSFSTLEIQRTEQGDSAMYLCASSLNLATDTQYFGPGTRLTVL.

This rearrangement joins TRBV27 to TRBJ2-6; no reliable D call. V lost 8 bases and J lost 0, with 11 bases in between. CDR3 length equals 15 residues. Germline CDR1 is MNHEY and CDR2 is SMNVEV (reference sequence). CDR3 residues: CASLNLRSGANVLTF. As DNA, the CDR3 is TGTGCCAGCTTGAACCTACGCTCTGGGGCCAACGTCCTGACTTTC.

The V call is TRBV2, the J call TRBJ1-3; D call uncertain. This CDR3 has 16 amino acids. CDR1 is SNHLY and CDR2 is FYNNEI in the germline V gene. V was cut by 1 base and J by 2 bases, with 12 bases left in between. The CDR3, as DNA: TGTGCCAGCAGTGAAGAGGCGGGGAGAGCTGGAAACACCATATATTTT. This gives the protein CASSEEAGRAGNTIYF.

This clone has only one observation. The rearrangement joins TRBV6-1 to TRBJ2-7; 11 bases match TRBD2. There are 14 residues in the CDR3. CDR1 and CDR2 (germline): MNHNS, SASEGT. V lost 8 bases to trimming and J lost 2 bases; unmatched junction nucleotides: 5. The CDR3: CASLLAGGPYEQYF. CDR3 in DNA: TGTGCCAGCCTTCTAGCGGGAGGCCCCTACGAGCAGTACTTC.

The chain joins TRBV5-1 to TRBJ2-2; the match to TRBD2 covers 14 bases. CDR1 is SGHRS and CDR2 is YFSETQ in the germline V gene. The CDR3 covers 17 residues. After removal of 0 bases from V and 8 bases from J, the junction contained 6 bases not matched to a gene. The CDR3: CASSLAGTSGSIGELFF. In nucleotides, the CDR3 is TGCGCCAGCAGCTTGGCCGGGACTAGCGGGAGCATAGGGGAGCTGTTTTTT.